This T cell receptor beta chain was observed in a study of blood T cell repertoires in COVID-19. Across the study: The samples span acute and convalescent COVID-19 from the United States, Italy and Spain. T cells, B-cell-depleted T cells, or PBMCs supplied cDNA or gDNA.

Those enrolled, adults aged roughly 18 to 100 years, came from some 25 US areas. Participant-reported clinical history was the basis for cohort assignment. Germline loops: CDR1 SGHAT, CDR2 FQNNGV. This CDR3 is 16 amino acids long. Between the trimmed V and J ends, which lost 2 bases and 6 bases, there was a span of 18 bases. Sequencing was performed with immunoSEQ multiplex PCR; in TCRdb, only in-frame clones are kept and a portion is missing. The sample carries roughly 150,000 clones, 80% recorded once. This sequence joins TRBV11-2 and TRBJ2-3; weak D call: TRBD2 (7 bases). Input material: PBMCs or T cells enriched from blood (not recorded which). This receptor was obtained from a man aged 35 to 55 who had recovered from COVID-19. CDR3 protein: CASSLLAGALEDTQYF. CDR3 nucleotides: TGTGCCAGCAGCTTACTTGCGGGGGCCCTTGAGGATACGCAGTATTTT.